This T cell receptor beta chain derives from a study of blood T cell repertoires in COVID-19. Across the study: Donors in the United States, Italy and Spain gave samples during acute or convalescent COVID-19.

Methods used by the authors: Counts of nucleated cells, estimated from reference gene primer amplification, were obtained. Assay: immunoSEQ multiplex PCR; the TCRdb copy retains only in-frame clones and omits some. Clone size and V and J calls were adopted from that table, with D and trimming inferred from the DNA. The table lists under 350,000 clones, 85% to 90% of them singletons. The CDR3 has 14 residues. Between the trimmed V and J ends, which lost 0 bases and 3 bases, there was a span of 10 bases. The germline V gene has CDR1 SGDLS and CDR2 YYNGEE. The TCR was taken from a man between 35 and 55 years old with acute or convalescent COVID-19. The rearrangement links TRBV9 to TRBJ2-7; D is possibly TRBD2 (5 bases). The specimen was peripheral blood. CDR3 region: CASSVGTQDYEQYF. CDR3 DNA sequence: TGTGCCAGCAGCGTAGGGACTCAGGACTACGAGCAGTACTTC. Looking up the rest from reference TRBV9 and TRBJ2-7 gives the full variable domain: DSGVTQTPKHLITATGQRVTLRCSPRSGDLSVYWYQQSLDQGLQFLIQYYNGEERAKGNILERFSAQQFPDLHSELNLSSLELGDSALYFCASSVGTQDYEQYFGPGTRLTVT.